Listed here is a single TCR beta chain. There is no known antigen for this receptor. Base qualities are not provided; no much larger clone lies one nucleotide away. The immunoSEQ Assay, a bias-controlled multiplex PCR, was used to amplify TCRbeta CDR3 regions from genomic DNA. The authors' analysis ran thus. Within the assay, amplification of reference gene primers was used to estimate how many nucleated cells each sample contained. To quantify the absolute abundance of each unique TCRbeta CDR3 rearrangement, sequence reads were collapsed and filtered. For each sample, productive Simpson clonality was calculated as the square root of Simpson's diversity index over productive rearrangements. TCRdb re-hosts the immuneACCESS table, in-frame sequences only. Its copies lack some clones; in the studies checked, an unresolved V gene accounts for under half of them, and the cause for the rest is not known. V, J and clone size are those of that table, while D and trimming were read from the DNA. The sample includes about 170,000 clones, with 88% observed a single time. More than 2% of the sample rests with the top ten.

Samples from volunteer blood donors who had recovered from COVID-19 were contributed by a second Seattle source. Each collaborating institution followed its own protocols to collect whole blood in K2EDTA tubes. Collaborator samples were shipped for TCRbeta analysis as frozen whole blood, isolated PBMCs, or DNA extracted from either sample type. The entry originates in a study of blood T cell repertoires in COVID-19 (dated by TCRdb to the early 2020s). With respect to the entire study: Samples from collaborators originated in the United States, Italy and Spain and spanned both the acute and convalescent phases of COVID-19. HLA class I and class II types, where available, came from metadata supplied by the sample provider rather than from assay-based typing. The repertoires were released in a freely available public database meant as a resource for research on the immune response to SARS-CoV-2. Deeply sampled blood TCRbeta repertoires from subjects exposed to, actively infected with, or recovered from COVID-19 were included in the dataset. The prospective study material was composed of cDNA or gDNA derived from T cells, B-cell-depleted T cells, or PBMCs. Samples came from the ongoing ImmuneRACE study (first 160 participants) plus 1,254 subjects from 6 global collaborators. Nearly every sample came with metadata listing a de-identified subject ID, COVID-19 status, age in years and sex.

Paper-wide results and their limitations: The amount of clinical and demographic metadata varied by source and participant and was provided uncurated.

The CDR3, cysteine through phenylalanine, is 12 amino acids long. Only CDR3 DNA remains: 36 bases, in frame from the first base. V is shortened by 2 bases, J by 5 bases, and the region joining them spans 7 bases. The germline V gene encodes CDR1 SGHTS and CDR2 YDEGEE. Material for sequencing was peripheral blood. This TCR derives from a man in his forties or fifties who had recovered from COVID-19. The chain joins TRBV5-8 to TRBJ1-2; no D segment can be confidently identified. The CDR3 protein sequence reads: CASSLTAYGYTF. At the DNA level, the sequence is TGTGCCAGCAGCTTAACAGCTTATGGCTACACCTTC. Outside the CDR3, residues come from the reference TRBV5-8 and TRBJ1-2 proteins, so the full variable domain is: EAGVTQSPTHLIKTRGQQATLRCSPISGHTSVYWYQQALGLGLQFLLWYDEGEERNRGNFPPRFSGRQFPNYSSELNVNALELEDSALYLCASSLTAYGYTFGSGTRLTVV.